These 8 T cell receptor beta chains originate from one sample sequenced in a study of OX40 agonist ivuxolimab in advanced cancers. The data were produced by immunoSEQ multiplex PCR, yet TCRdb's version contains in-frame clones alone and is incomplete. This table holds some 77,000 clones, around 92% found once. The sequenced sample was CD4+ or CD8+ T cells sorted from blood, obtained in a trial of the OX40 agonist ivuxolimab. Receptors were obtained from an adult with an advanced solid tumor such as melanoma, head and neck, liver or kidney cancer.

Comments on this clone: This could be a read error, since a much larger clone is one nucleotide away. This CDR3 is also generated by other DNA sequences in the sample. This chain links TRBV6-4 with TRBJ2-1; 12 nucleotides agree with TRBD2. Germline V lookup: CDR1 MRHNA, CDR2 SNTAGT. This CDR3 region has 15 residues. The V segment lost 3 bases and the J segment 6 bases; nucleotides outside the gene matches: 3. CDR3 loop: CASSELAGGPNEQFF. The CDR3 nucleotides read TGTGCCAGCAGTGAGCTAGCGGGGGGGCCCAATGAGCAGTTCTTC.

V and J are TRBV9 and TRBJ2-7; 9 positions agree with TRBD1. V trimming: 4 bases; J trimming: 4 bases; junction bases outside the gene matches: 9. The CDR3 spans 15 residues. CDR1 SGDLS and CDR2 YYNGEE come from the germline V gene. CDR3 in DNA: TGTGCCAGCAGCCCTCCGACAGGGGGGAGGTACGAGCAGTACTTC. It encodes CASSPPTGGRYEQYF.

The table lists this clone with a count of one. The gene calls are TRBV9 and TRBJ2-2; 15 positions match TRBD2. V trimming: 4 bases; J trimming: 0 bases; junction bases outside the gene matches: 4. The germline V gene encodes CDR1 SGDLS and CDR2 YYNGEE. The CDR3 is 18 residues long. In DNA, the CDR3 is TGTGCCAGCAGCCCAGGACTAGCGGGGGGGACGAACACCGGGGAGCTGTTTTTT. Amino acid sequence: CASSPGLAGGTNTGELFF.

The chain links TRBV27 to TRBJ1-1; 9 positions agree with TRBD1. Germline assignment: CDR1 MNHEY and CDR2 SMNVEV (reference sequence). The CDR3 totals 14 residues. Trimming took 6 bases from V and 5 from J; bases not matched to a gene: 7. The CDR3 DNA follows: TGTGCCAGCAGCTTACAGGGGGCGCGGACTGAAGCTTTCTTT. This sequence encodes CASSLQGARTEAFF.

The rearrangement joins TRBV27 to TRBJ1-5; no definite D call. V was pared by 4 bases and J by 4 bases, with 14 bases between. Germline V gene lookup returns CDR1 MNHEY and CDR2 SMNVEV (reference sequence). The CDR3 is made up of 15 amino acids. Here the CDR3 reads CASSSAGFGNQPQHF. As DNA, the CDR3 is TGTGCCAGCAGTTCCGCAGGATTTGGTAATCAGCCCCAGCATTTT.

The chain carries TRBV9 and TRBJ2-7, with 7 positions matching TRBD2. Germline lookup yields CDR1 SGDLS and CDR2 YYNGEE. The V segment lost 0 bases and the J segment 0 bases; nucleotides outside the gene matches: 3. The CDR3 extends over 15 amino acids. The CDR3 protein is CASSVDGGSSYEQYF. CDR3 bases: TGTGCCAGCAGCGTAGACGGGGGGAGCTCCTACGAGCAGTACTTC.

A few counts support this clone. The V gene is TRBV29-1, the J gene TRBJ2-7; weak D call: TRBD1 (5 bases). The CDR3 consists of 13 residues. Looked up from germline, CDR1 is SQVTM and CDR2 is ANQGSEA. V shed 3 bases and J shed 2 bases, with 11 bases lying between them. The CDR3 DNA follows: TGCAGCGTTGAGAAGACAGATACCTACGAGCAGTACTTC. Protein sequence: CSVEKTDTYEQYF.

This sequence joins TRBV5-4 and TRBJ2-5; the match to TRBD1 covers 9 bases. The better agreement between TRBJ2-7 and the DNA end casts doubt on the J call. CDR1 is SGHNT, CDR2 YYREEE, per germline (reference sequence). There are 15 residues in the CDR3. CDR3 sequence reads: CASSPPGQGVSEQYF. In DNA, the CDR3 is TGTGCCAGCAGCCCCCCGGGACAGGGTGTGAGCGAGCAGTACTTC.